This entry lists 26 T cell receptor beta chains sequenced from one sample in a study of shared clonotypes between healthy human individuals. Some clones are missing from TCRdb's copy, which holds only in-frame ones; the method was immunoSEQ multiplex PCR. Of over a million clones in the sample, around 97% were seen once. The sequenced sample was naive CD4+ T cells sorted from blood. Documented subset: CD45RA+ positively selected. These receptors all come from a young man in good health.

V is TRBV7-9 and J is TRBJ2-1, with D unresolved. Germline values: CDR1 SEHNR, CDR2 FQNEAQ (reference sequence). Trimming cost V 0 bases and J 5 bases, with 8 bases left between them. The CDR3 has 14 residues. The CDR3, as DNA: TGTGCCAGCAGCTTAGCAATCCGGCACAATGAGCAGTTCTTC. It translates to CASSLAIRHNEQFF.

The chain carries TRBV6-6 and TRBJ2-3; D is uncertain. The germline CDR1 and CDR2 sequences are MNHNY and SVGAGI (reference sequence). The CDR3 has 15 residues. V shed 1 base and J shed 1 base, with 9 bases lying between them. CDR3 sequence: CASSYLRSRTDTQYF. The CDR3 nucleotides read TGTGCCAGCAGTTACTTACGGTCCCGCACAGATACGCAGTATTTT.

The sample holds one count of this clone. The chain combines TRBV27 with TRBJ2-7; possible D gene TRBD2, 6 bases. The V gene lost 3 bases and the J gene lost 3 bases, with 12 bases spanning the gap. Germline V CDR1 and CDR2: MNHEY, SMNVEV (reference sequence). The CDR3 spans 14 residues. The CDR3 spells CASSFQEGGYEQYF. Here the CDR3 DNA reads TGTGCCAGCAGTTTTCAGGAGGGAGGCTACGAGCAGTACTTC.

The chain is built from TRBV4-2 and TRBJ2-5; tentative D call: TRBD1 (6 bases). This CDR3 is 14 amino acids long. Trimming removed 2 bases from V and 2 bases from J, with 9 bases in between. Germline-derived CDR1 and CDR2 are LGHNA and YNFKEQ. The CDR3: CASSQSTGQETQYF. In DNA, the CDR3 is TGTGCCAGCAGCCAATCGACAGGACAAGAGACCCAGTACTTC.

This clone was recorded once. The gene calls are TRBV9 and TRBJ1-5; the D is unclear. This CDR3 region has 13 residues. Between the trimmed V and J ends, which lost 3 bases and 5 bases, there was a span of 9 bases. Germline CDR1 and CDR2: SGDLS and YYNGEE. CDR3 protein: CASSADTDQPQHF. The CDR3 bases are TGTGCCAGCAGCGCCGATACAGATCAGCCCCAGCATTTT.

The CDR3 nucleotides are TGTGCCAGCAGCTGGGGGGACAGGGCTTACGAGCAGTACTTC. This sequence encodes CASSWGDRAYEQYF. This sequence joins TRBV5-4 and TRBJ2-7; 9 bases fit TRBD1. CDR1 is SGHNT, CDR2 YYREEE, per germline (reference sequence). This CDR3 has 14 amino acids. After removal of 3 bases from V and 4 bases from J, the junction contained 5 bases not matched to a gene.

The V and J genes are TRBV5-1 and TRBJ2-7, with 9 positions matching TRBD1. The germline V gene encodes CDR1 SGHRS and CDR2 YFSETQ. This CDR3 is 16 amino acids long. Trimming removed 0 bases from V and 6 bases from J; junction bases left unmatched: 10. The CDR3 loop reads CASSLETGTGFPEQYF. DNA of the CDR3: TGCGCCAGCAGCTTGGAAACCGGGACAGGGTTTCCCGAGCAGTACTTC.

V usage is TRBV2 and J usage is TRBJ2-3, with D tentatively TRBD2 (6 bases). V was shortened by 7 bases and J by 3 bases, with 11 bases between the two germline ends. CDR1 and CDR2 from the germline V gene are SNHLY and FYNNEI. The CDR3 runs 13 residues. CDR3 region: CASTPGTTDTQYF. DNA for the CDR3: TGTGCCAGCACCCCCGGGACTACAGATACGCAGTATTTT.

V gene TRBV28 combines with J gene TRBJ2-7; 7 bases are shared with TRBD1. CDR1 and CDR2 (germline): MDHEN, SYDVKM. This CDR3 region has 12 residues. V lost 5 bases to trimming and J lost 5 bases; unmatched junction nucleotides: 3. CDR3 in DNA: TGTGCCAGCAGTACAGACAGGGACGAGCAGTACTTC. Translation gives CASSTDRDEQYF.

The J gene is TRBJ2-5, the V gene TRBV7-6, with D maybe TRBD2 (6 bases). This CDR3 contains 15 residues. The V and J ends lost 4 bases and 1 base respectively, with 13 bases between them. The germline gives CDR1 SGHVS, CDR2 FNYEAQ. The CDR3 DNA sequence: TGTGCCAGCAGCTCCGAGACTAGTTTCCAAGAGACCCAGTACTTC. It specifies CASSSETSFQETQYF.

This chain links TRBV2 with TRBJ2-7; D is possibly TRBD1 (5 bases). The CDR3 sequence is 16 residues long. V lost 4 bases to trimming and J lost 0 bases, with 16 bases between them. The germline gives CDR1 SNHLY, CDR2 FYNNEI. The CDR3 reads CASSGVKGSSSYEQYF. In DNA, the CDR3 is TGTGCCAGCAGTGGGGTTAAGGGGTCGAGCTCCTACGAGCAGTACTTC.

This clone is a singleton in its sample. This chain joins TRBV13 and TRBJ1-2; D is undetermined. Germline CDR1 PRHDT, CDR2 FYEKMQ (reference sequence). The CDR3 extends over 14 amino acids. Trimming cost V 5 bases and J 3 bases, with 13 bases left between them. The CDR3 loop is CASSLLGTDYGYTF. CDR3 coding DNA: TGTGCCAGCAGCCTCCTAGGCACAGACTATGGCTACACCTTC.

This chain links TRBV27 with TRBJ2-3; D remains unclear. Germline loops: CDR1 MNHEY, CDR2 SMNVEV (reference sequence). With 3 bases removed from V and 1 base from J, the gap between germline ends came to 8 bases. CDR3 length: 14 amino acids. The CDR3 region is CASSFGDCTDTQYF. CDR3 nucleotides: TGTGCCAGCAGTTTCGGCGATTGCACAGATACGCAGTATTTT.

V is TRBV27 and J is TRBJ2-7; tentative D call: TRBD2 (7 bases). There are 15 residues in the CDR3. The germline V gene encodes CDR1 MNHEY and CDR2 SMNVEV (reference sequence). V lost 1 base and J lost 4, with 14 bases in between. CDR3 loop: CASSLYSGEGYEQYF. CDR3 sequence (DNA): TGTGCCAGCAGTTTATATTCAGGGGAGGGATACGAGCAGTACTTC.

The J gene is TRBJ2-1, the V gene TRBV27; TRBD2 matches 16 bases. Per germline, CDR1 MNHEY and CDR2 SMNVEV (reference sequence). The V gene end was trimmed by 0 bases and the J gene end by 9 bases; junction bases not matched to a gene: 2. CDR3 length: 16 residues. CDR3 sequence: CASSLSGTSGRVEQFF. The CDR3 region has the DNA TGTGCCAGCAGTTTATCGGGGACTAGCGGGAGGGTTGAGCAGTTCTTC.

The chain links TRBV20-1 to TRBJ2-5, with D unresolved. Trimming stripped 5 bases from V and 2 bases from J, with 6 bases between. CDR1 and CDR2 from the germline V gene are DFQATT and SNEGSKA (reference sequence). This CDR3 spans 11 amino acids. CDR3 residues: CSADKQETQYF. Written as DNA, the CDR3 is TGCAGTGCTGACAAGCAAGAGACCCAGTACTTC.

This sequence joins TRBV20-1 and TRBJ1-2; D remains ambiguous. This CDR3 is 11 amino acids long. CDR1 and CDR2 from the germline V gene are DFQATT and SNEGSKA (reference sequence). Trimming stripped 5 bases from V and 8 bases from J, with 12 bases between. Here the CDR3 reads CSASGLHGYTF. The CDR3 coding sequence is TGCAGTGCTTCGGGCCTTCACGGCTACACCTTC.

The chain recombines TRBV27 with TRBJ2-3, with TRBD2 matching over 9 bases. V lost 10 bases, J lost 3 bases, and 11 bases stayed unmatched. Germline V gene sequence: CDR1 MNHEY, CDR2 SMNVEV (reference sequence). The CDR3 extends over 15 amino acids. Here the CDR3 DNA reads TGTGCCAAAGAATATAGCGGGAGTGAAACAGATACGCAGTATTTT. This encodes CAKEYSGSETDTQYF.

The chain recombines TRBV2 with TRBJ1-1, with TRBD1 matching over 8 bases. The ends lost 10 bases at V and 5 bases at J; junction bases unmatched: 9. CDR3 size: 13 residues. Looked up from germline, CDR1 is SNHLY and CDR2 is FYNNEI. DNA of the CDR3: TGTGCCACCCGGGACAGGAGGGCGACTGAAGCTTTCTTT. The encoded protein is CATRDRRATEAFF.

This chain uses TRBV19 with TRBJ2-2; 7 bases agree with TRBD2. The CDR3 has 18 residues. Germline CDR1 and CDR2: LNHDA and SQIVND (reference sequence). J was trimmed by 2 bases and V by 6 bases; bases with no gene match: 15. The CDR3: CASSSPRGSGVNTGELFF. CDR3 sequence (DNA): TGTGCCAGTAGCTCCCCCCGTGGAAGCGGGGTCAACACCGGGGAGCTGTTTTTT.

This clone appeared once. The chain joins TRBV28 to TRBJ2-3; 9 bases are shared with TRBD1. The junction had 6 bases not matched to a gene; V was cut back by 5 bases and J by 0 bases. CDR1 and CDR2 from the germline V gene are MDHEN and SYDVKM. The CDR3 spans 16 residues. The CDR3 sequence is CASSPGQGGSTDTQYF. The CDR3 bases are TGTGCCAGCAGTCCGGGACAGGGAGGAAGCACAGATACGCAGTATTTT. Together with reference TRBV28 and TRBJ2-3, the CDR3 gives the full variable domain: DVKVTQSSRYLVKRTGEKVFLECVQDMDHENMFWYRQDPGLGLRLIYFSYDVKMKEKGDIPEGYSVSREKKERFSLILESASTNQTSMYLCASSPGQGGSTDTQYFGPGTRLTVL.

The chain carries TRBV7-8 and TRBJ2-1; TRBD1 aligns across 12 bases. The CDR3 is 17 amino acids. The V gene's germline CDR1 is SGHVS and CDR2 FQNEAQ. Germline trimming cut 2 bases from V and 7 bases from J; bases unmatched to any gene: 9. DNA of the CDR3: TGTGCCAGCAGCTTACTAGGGGACAGGGGGCTTTGGAATGAGCAGTTCTTC. Translated, it gives CASSLLGDRGLWNEQFF.

The CDR3, as DNA: TGTGCCACCAGGGAGGGAACCACAGATACGCAGTATTTT. As protein: CATREGTTDTQYF. The V call is TRBV15, the J call TRBJ2-3; D is possibly TRBD2 (6 bases). The CDR3 consists of 13 residues. The V end lost 6 bases, the J end lost 2 bases, and 9 bases lay between the germline ends. Germline V gene data show CDR1 as LNHNV and CDR2 as YYDKDF (reference sequence).

The rearrangement links TRBV7-8 to TRBJ2-5, with 8 positions matching TRBD2. After removal of 5 bases from V and 2 bases from J, the junction contained 13 bases not matched to a gene. The CDR3 totals 17 residues. Germline CDR1 SGHVS, CDR2 FQNEAQ. In nucleotides, the CDR3 is TGTGCCAGCAGCCCACCCCAAAGACTAGCGTTACAAGAGACCCAGTACTTC. It specifies CASSPPQRLALQETQYF.

The chain is built from TRBV23-1 and TRBJ2-1; D is uncertain. TRBV23-1 is classed as an ORF, of uncertain function. The CDR3 extends over 15 amino acids. The V and J ends lost 6 bases and 3 bases respectively, with 15 bases between them. The CDR3 DNA is TGCGCCAGCAGGATAGGGAAGGGCGTCTACAATGAGCAGTTCTTC. Translation gives CASRIGKGVYNEQFF.

The J gene is TRBJ2-1, the V gene TRBV15; TRBD2 aligns across 7 bases. Per the germline V gene, CDR1 is LNHNV and CDR2 is YYDKDF (reference sequence). CDR3 length equals 15 residues. Germline trimming cut 3 bases from V and 4 bases from J; bases unmatched to any gene: 6. CDR3 sequence (DNA): TGTGCCACCAGCAGTGGGGCTAGCGGATACAATGAGCAGTTCTTC. Translation: CATSSGASGYNEQFF.